This T cell receptor beta chain is from a study of T cell responses to AZD1222 COVID-19 vaccine. Points from the study as a whole: At 160-218 and 743-854, vaccine-associated CD4 TCRs were dominant, and they spanned spike. Unmutated variant regions are reportedly the target of nearly half of TCRs that are spike-specific. Among the donors, most were white British and more were female, and clonal diversity was possibly underestimated. Spike-specific TCR breadth and depth were elevated following two AZD1222 doses.

V was pared by 5 bases and J by 10 bases, with 7 bases of the junction left unmatched. The CDR3 has 12 amino acids. Germline V lookup: CDR1 MDHEN, CDR2 SYDVKM. Comments on this clone: The antigen is unknown.

Using immunoSEQ multiplex PCR, the repertoire was profiled, and TCRdb retains in-frame clones only, with some absent. Among tens of thousands of clones, 86% were seen once, and the ten largest hold about 7%. The sequence was obtained from an adult who received the AZD1222 COVID-19 vaccine. The chain recombines TRBV28 with TRBJ1-1; 7 nucleotides match TRBD1. Sample: peripheral blood, taken 28 days after the second AZD1222 dose. The CDR3 loop is CASSSRGEGAFF. CDR3 bases: TGTGCCAGCAGTAGCAGGGGGGAAGGAGCTTTCTTT.